Listed here are 12 T cell receptor beta chains from one sample, sequenced in a study of blood T cell repertoires in COVID-19 (dated by TCRdb to the early 2020s). Libraries were built with the immunoSEQ multiplex PCR assay. TCRdb provides this immuneACCESS table in a form limited to in-frame rearrangements. Some clones are lacking; in checked studies, under half of them reflect an unresolved V gene, and why the rest are absent is not known. Present in this sample are a few hundred thousand clones, 87% of which were seen just once. The top ten clonotypes cover under 6.5% of the sample. Sequencing input: PBMCs or T cells enriched from blood (not recorded which). These receptors all stem from a woman in her 30s who had recovered from COVID-19.

Here the CDR3 reads CASSGGQANYGYTF. DNA for the CDR3: TGTGCCAGCAGCGGAGGACAGGCTAACTATGGCTACACCTTC. The chain uses TRBV7-2 and TRBJ1-2, with 7 nucleotides matching TRBD1. Germline CDR1 and CDR2: SGHTA and FQGNSA. Trimming took 5 bases from V and 0 from J; bases not matched to a gene: 3. The CDR3 extends over 14 amino acids.

V and J are TRBV5-1 and TRBJ1-2, with 8 bases matching TRBD1. The CDR3 contains 15 residues. CDR1 and CDR2 (germline): SGHRS, YFSETQ. V gave up 4 bases and J gave up 3 bases; unmatched junction bases: 8. The CDR3 DNA is TGCGCCAGCAGCCCGTCCAGGGGGCAAGACTATGGCTACACCTTC. This gives the protein CASSPSRGQDYGYTF.

The V call is TRBV6-5, the J call TRBJ1-3; D perhaps matches TRBD1 (5 bases). CDR1 MNHEY and CDR2 SVGAGI come from the germline V gene. The CDR3 is 15 amino acids. V lost 2 bases to trimming and J lost 4 bases, with 12 bases between them. This CDR3 is CASSYGAGRGNTIYF. The CDR3 DNA follows: TGTGCCAGCAGTTACGGAGCAGGGCGAGGAAACACCATATATTTT.

The chain couples TRBV27 to TRBJ1-5, with D maybe TRBD1 (5 bases). CDR3 length: 16 residues. Germline CDR1 reads MNHEY; CDR2 reads SMNVEV (reference sequence). V lost 2 bases and J lost 2, with 13 bases in between. The CDR3 spells CASSLRGQGGNQPQHF. The CDR3 bases are TGTGCCAGCAGTTTACGTGGGCAGGGTGGCAATCAGCCCCAGCATTTT.

The CDR3 loop is CASSPLGRDTEAFF. The CDR3 DNA reads as TGTGCCAGCTCACCATTAGGGCGGGACACTGAAGCTTTCTTT. The chain employs TRBV18 and TRBJ1-1; D unclear. The CDR3 contains 14 residues. The germline V gene encodes CDR1 KGHSH and CDR2 LQKENI. Trimming removed 2 bases from V and 3 bases from J, with 10 bases in between.

This sequence joins TRBV7-2 and TRBJ1-2; D is perhaps TRBD1 (6 bases). CDR1 and CDR2 (germline): SGHTA, FQGNSA. The CDR3 consists of 13 residues. The V end was cut by 3 bases, the J end by 4 bases, with 9 bases between. In nucleotides, the CDR3 is TGTGCCAGCAGCTTGCAGGGGTCCTATGGCTACACCTTC. Its translation is CASSLQGSYGYTF.

V gene TRBV2 combines with J gene TRBJ2-7; D gene unclear. V was cut by 4 bases and J by 5 bases, with 12 bases left in between. This CDR3 region has 13 residues. Per the germline V gene, CDR1 is SNHLY and CDR2 is FYNNEI. DNA of the CDR3: TGTGCCAGCAGTGTCGCAGGCACCCACGAGCAGTACTTC. Its protein is CASSVAGTHEQYF.

The chain links TRBV7-2 to TRBJ2-7; maybe TRBD1 (5 bases). Trimming took 4 bases from V and 3 from J, leaving 16 bases between them. CDR3 length equals 15 residues. Germline V lookup: CDR1 SGHTA, CDR2 FQGNSA. The DNA for the CDR3 is TGTGCCAGCAGCTCACCAAGTTGGGGCCACTACGAGCAGTACTTC. The encoded protein is CASSSPSWGHYEQYF.

V and J are TRBV25-1 and TRBJ1-3; D remains unclear. CDR1 MGHDK and CDR2 SYGVNS come from the germline V gene. V lost 3 bases to trimming and J lost 3 bases, with 15 bases between them. CDR3 length equals 16 residues. The CDR3 DNA reads as TGTGCCAGCAGTGATTCCTTTAGGGCGGGTGGAAACACCATATATTTT. Protein: CASSDSFRAGGNTIYF.

The chain is built from TRBV27 and TRBJ1-5; 9 nucleotides align to TRBD1. From germline, CDR1 is MNHEY and CDR2 SMNVEV (reference sequence). With V trimmed by 8 bases and J by 2 bases, 7 bases remained unmatched. CDR3 length: 15 amino acids. In nucleotides, the CDR3 is TGTGCCAGCGGGACACAGGGGGCAGGCAATCAGCCCCAGCATTTT. Its protein is CASGTQGAGNQPQHF.

CDR3 nucleotide sequence: TGCGCCAGCACGGACGGGGTCTATAATTCACCCCTCCACTTT. As protein: CASTDGVYNSPLHF. The chain carries TRBV5-1 and TRBJ1-6; D gene ambiguous. The length of the CDR3 is 14 residues. V dropped 6 bases and J dropped 3 bases, with 10 bases sitting between them. Germline V lookup: CDR1 SGHRS, CDR2 YFSETQ.

The V call is TRBV5-4, the J call TRBJ1-1; 12 nucleotides agree with TRBD1. Germline lookup yields CDR1 SGHNT and CDR2 YYREEE (reference sequence). The CDR3 has 16 residues. Trimming removed 0 bases from V and 5 bases from J; junction bases left unmatched: 5. CDR3 nucleotides: TGTGCCAGCAGCTTGGGGGACAGGGGGCTTGAAACTGAAGCTTTCTTT. This encodes CASSLGDRGLETEAFF.